This TCR beta chain was documented in a study of CD8+CD57+ T cells in acquired aplastic anemia. Turning to the study itself: Sorted CD4+ and CD8+ cells yielded DNA averaging around 3.2 ug.

Genomic DNA provided the template from which TCR beta VDJ and CDR3 profiles were obtained. One entry per CDR3 protein results from TCRdb running MiXCR on the reads. The sample has over 150,000 distinct CDR3 sequences, approximately 48% seen once; the top ten hold 10% to 15%. The patients chosen for sequencing had shown expansion of CD8+CD57+ cells (detected by flow cytometry). Comments on this clonotype: Its antigen is as yet unknown.

CDR1 and CDR2 (germline): SNHLY, FYNNEI. The CDR3 is 13 residues long. Trimming took 6 bases from V and 1 from J, leaving 9 bases between them. General study findings and limits: There were roughly 30 CD8+ CDR3 sequences that occurred in both patients and controls. Patients were compared with controls for CD8+ Simpson's diversity, and no significant difference emerged.

V gene TRBV2 combines with J gene TRBJ1-1, with a weak D call TRBD1 (5 bases). The sequencing sample was made of sorted CD4+, CD8+, or CD8+CD57+ T cells (not recorded which) from PBMCs. The sequence was collected from a human donor with aplastic anemia. Here the CDR3 DNA reads TGTGCCAGCAGCGGACAACCGAACACTGAAGCTTTCTTT. Protein product: CASSGQPNTEAFF.